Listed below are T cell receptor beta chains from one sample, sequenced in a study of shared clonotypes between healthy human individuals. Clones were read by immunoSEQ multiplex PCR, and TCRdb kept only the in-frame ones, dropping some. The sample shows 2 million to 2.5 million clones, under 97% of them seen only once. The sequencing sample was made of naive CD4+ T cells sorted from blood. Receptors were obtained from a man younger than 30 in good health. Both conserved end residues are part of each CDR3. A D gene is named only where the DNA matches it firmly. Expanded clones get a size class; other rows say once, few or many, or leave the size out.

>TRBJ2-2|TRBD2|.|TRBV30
TGTGCCTGGAGAACTAGCGGAACCGGGGAGCTGTTTTTT
CAWRTSGTGELFF
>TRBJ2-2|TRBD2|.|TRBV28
TGTGCCAGCAGTCAGACTAGCGTGACCGGGGAGCTGTTTTTT
CASSQTSVTGELFF
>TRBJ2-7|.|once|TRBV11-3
TGTGCCAGCGACCCCTGCGGCGTCCGGGGATCCCGCTACGAGCAGTACTTC
CASDPCGVRGSRYEQYF
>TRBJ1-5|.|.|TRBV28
TGTGCCAGCAGTACACGACAGGAACCGTATCAGCCCCAGCATTTT
CASSTRQEPYQPQHF
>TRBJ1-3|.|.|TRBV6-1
TGTGCCAGCAGTGAACTAGGGTCAGGGATCTCTGGAAACACCATATATTTT
CASSELGSGISGNTIYF
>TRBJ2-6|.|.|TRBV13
TGTGCCAGCAGAAAGAGGGAGTCTGGGGCCAACGTCCTGACTTTC
CASRKRESGANVLTF
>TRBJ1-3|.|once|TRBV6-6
TGTGCCAGCAGGTTATCAATTTTTTCTGGAAACACCATATATTTT
CASRLSIFSGNTIYF
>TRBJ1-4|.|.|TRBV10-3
TGTGCCATCAGTGAGGTAAATGGAGGTTTCGGTGAAAAACTGTTTTTT
CAISEVNGGFGEKLFF
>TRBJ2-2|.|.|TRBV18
TGTGCCAGCTCACCAGCGGCCGCGGGGACAGCGAACACCGGGGAGCTGTTTTTT
CASSPAAAGTANTGELFF
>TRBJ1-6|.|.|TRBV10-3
TGTGCCATCAGGGGGACCGACTATAATTCACCCCTCCACTTT
CAIRGTDYNSPLHF
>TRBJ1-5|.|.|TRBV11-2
TGTGCCAGCAGCTTTAACTTGAATCAGCCCCAGCATTTT
CASSFNLNQPQHF
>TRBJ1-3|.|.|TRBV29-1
TGTAGCGTTGGAAGCTCTGGAAACACCATATATTTT
CSVGSSGNTIYF
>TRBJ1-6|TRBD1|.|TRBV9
TGTGCCAGCAGCGTAGAGGGACAGGGCTCCCTCCACTTT
CASSVEGQGSLHF
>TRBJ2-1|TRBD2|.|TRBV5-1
TGCGCCAGCAGCTCGGGGCTAGCGGGAACGAGTGGTGAGCAGTTCTTC
CASSSGLAGTSGEQFF
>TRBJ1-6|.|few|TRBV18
TGTGCCAGCTCACCCGAACTCGACCATTCACCCCTCCACTTT
CASSPELDHSPLHF
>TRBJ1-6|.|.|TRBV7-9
TGTGCCAGCAGCTTAATAAGCTCCTATAATTCACCCCTCCACTTT
CASSLISSYNSPLHF
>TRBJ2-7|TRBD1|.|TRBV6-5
TGTGCCAGCAGTTTAACAGGGGGCCACGAGCAGTACTTC
CASSLTGGHEQYF
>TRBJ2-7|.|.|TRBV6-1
TGTGCCAGCAGTGAAGCAGGGGCTACCTACTTC
CASSEAGATYF
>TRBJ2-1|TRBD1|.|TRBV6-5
TGTGCCAGCAGCCCGAGGACAGGGAAACACAATGAGCAGTTCTTC
CASSPRTGKHNEQFF
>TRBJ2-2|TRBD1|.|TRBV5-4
TGTGCCAGCAGCAGCCGGGACAGGAACACCGGGGAGCTGTTTTTT
CASSSRDRNTGELFF
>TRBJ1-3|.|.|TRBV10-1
TGCGCCAGCTCGACCGCGAAGGGGAGAAACACCATATATTTT
CASSTAKGRNTIYF
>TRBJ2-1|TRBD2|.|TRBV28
TGTGCCTTATTGAGCGGGGGGGCGAGTGAGCAGTTCTTC
CALLSGGASEQFF
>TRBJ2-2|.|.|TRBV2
TGTGCCAGCAGTCCCCCCGGGACCGTTGTACGAACCGGGGAGCTGTTTTTT
CASSPPGTVVRTGELFF
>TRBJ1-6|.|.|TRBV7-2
TGTGCCAGCACCCTGTGGGGAGCCCTAGATAATTCACCCCTCCACTTT
CASTLWGALDNSPLHF
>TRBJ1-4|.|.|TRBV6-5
TGTGCCAGCAGTAAGCGCCGGGGTGAAAAACTGTTTTTT
CASSKRRGEKLFF
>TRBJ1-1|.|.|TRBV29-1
TGCAGCGTCGTGGGGGGGTGGGTCACTGAAGCTTTCTTT
CSVVGGWVTEAFF